The 7 T cell receptor beta chains below were found in one sample sequenced in a study of T cells in Graves' hyperthyroidism and ophthalmopathy. Amplification targeted TCR beta CDR3 regions from RNA transcripts. First-round RT-PCR of the TCR CDR3 relied on the HTBI primer set. MiXCR, run by TCRdb on the multiplex PCR reads, gives a single entry per CDR3 protein. The sample has around 380,000 distinct CDR3 sequences, 13% seen once; the top ten hold under 25%. Sample: blood. The receptors were gathered from a man aged 25 to 40 with Graves' hyperthyroidism that later progressed to Graves' ophthalmopathy.

The rearrangement links TRBV28 to TRBJ2-7, with D uncertain. V was trimmed by 6 bases and J by 2 bases, leaving 11 bases between them. The germline V gene encodes CDR1 MDHEN and CDR2 SYDVKM. This CDR3 has 13 amino acids. As DNA, the CDR3 is TGTGCCAGCAGGGCGTCCCCCGCCTACGAGCAGTACTTC. Protein product: CASRASPAYEQYF.

This clonotype was seen more than once but under ten times. J is TRBJ1-5 and V is TRBV28; D possibly corresponds to TRBD1 (5 bases). Germline assignment: CDR1 MDHEN and CDR2 SYDVKM. This CDR3 spans 16 amino acids. Trimming left V 6 bases short and J 1 base short, with 16 bases between. The CDR3 DNA follows: TGTGCCAGCAGGCCGGGCAGGGTGGGGAGCAATCAGCCCCAGCATTTT. Protein product: CASRPGRVGSNQPQHF.

This clonotype was seen only a few times. This chain links TRBV15 with TRBJ1-5; 7 nucleotides agree with TRBD1. Germline CDR1 and CDR2: LNHNV and YYDKDF (reference sequence). The CDR3 consists of 15 residues. Trimming at V came to 4 bases and at J to 5 bases, leaving 8 bases not matched to a gene. This CDR3 is CATSKRGDSDQPQHF. CDR3 in DNA: TGTGCCACCAGCAAGAGGGGGGACAGCGATCAGCCCCAGCATTTT. The variable domain in full, with the rest retrieved from reference TRBV15 and TRBJ1-5, is DAMVIQNPRYQVTQFGKPVTLSCSQTLNHNVMYWYQQKSSQAPKLLFHYYDKDFNNEADTPDNFQSRRPNTSFCFLDIRSPGLGDTAMYLCATSKRGDSDQPQHFGDGTRLSIL.

This clonotype was seen more than once but under ten times. The chain is built from TRBV9 and TRBJ1-5; TRBD1 might be the D (6 bases). The CDR3 runs to 13 residues. The ends were cut back, 3 bases at V and 7 bases at J, with 11 bases in the middle. Germline CDR1 is SGDLS and CDR2 is YYNGEE. The CDR3 is CASSEQDSQPQHF. The CDR3 region has the DNA TGTGCCAGCAGCGAACAGGACAGCCAGCCCCAGCATTTT.

This clonotype was seen ten or more times. This chain connects TRBV6-6 to TRBJ2-1; 9 bases are a match to TRBD1. Germline V gene sequence: CDR1 MNHNY, CDR2 SVGAGI (reference sequence). V gave up 0 bases and J gave up 3 bases; unmatched junction bases: 3. This CDR3 has 16 residues. The CDR3 loop is CASSYSGTGIYNEQFF. As DNA, the CDR3 is TGTGCCAGCAGTTACTCAGGGACAGGGATCTACAATGAGCAGTTCTTC.

Comment on this clonotype: Compared with germline, one end of the junction differs, possibly owing to a read error. This chain links TRBV9 with TRBJ2-7; D may correspond to TRBD1 or TRBD2 (5 bases each). Germline CDR1 SGDLS, CDR2 YYNGEE. The CDR3 spans 14 residues. As DNA, the CDR3 is TGCGCCAGCAGCCCAGCCTGGGGGTTAAGTGAGCAGTACTTC. Its protein product is CASSPAWGLSEQYF.

The chain employs TRBV4-2 and TRBJ2-7; D gene ambiguous. This CDR3 has 14 residues. V lost 0 bases and J lost 1, with 7 bases in between. From germline, CDR1 is LGHNA and CDR2 YNFKEQ. The CDR3 here is CASSQEFTSYEQYF. DNA for the CDR3: TGTGCCAGCAGCCAAGAGTTCACATCCTACGAGCAGTACTTC.